Included here is one TCR beta chain sequence, with context. It has no known antigen specificity. Base-call qualities are not available, and no considerably larger clone is one nucleotide away. Cut back by 3 bases and 1 base, the V and J ends lie 15 bases apart. The cysteine opens and the phenylalanine closes a CDR3 of 17 amino acids. Only the CDR3 region is kept as DNA, spanning 51 bases read in frame from base 1. Reading the germline V gene (reference sequence) gives CDR1 LNHDA and CDR2 SQIVND. In the prospective study, participants were roughly 18 to 95 years old, resided in 24 geographic areas of the United States, and were enrolled through a virtual design. To assign participants to cohorts, the prospective study relied on clinical history that participants themselves reported in a screening survey and a study questionnaire. Each participant in the prospective study had whole blood, serum and a nasopharyngeal or oropharyngeal swab collected by mobile phlebotomists. Participants in the prospective study had the option to provide additional blood draws and questionnaires over an approximately 2-month period. Before DNA extraction, blood samples from the prospective study were shipped at room temperature or frozen.

TCRbeta CDR3 regions were amplified from genomic DNA using the immunoSEQ Assay, a bias-controlled multiplex PCR. The paper's processing steps were these. The number of nucleated cells in each sample was estimated from the amplification of reference gene primers within the assay. To quantify the absolute abundance of each unique TCRbeta CDR3 rearrangement, sequence reads were collapsed and filtered. For each sample, productive Simpson clonality was calculated as the square root of Simpson's diversity index across productive rearrangements. TCRdb's version of the immuneACCESS table is confined to in-frame rearrangements and falls short of the full clone set. An unresolved V gene accounts for under half of the shortfall where checked; the remainder is of unknown origin. D and trimming come from the DNA, and the V and J calls and clone size come from that table. In this sample the table shows over 150,000 clones, 70% to 85% of which occur a single time. Together, the top ten hold around 19% of the sample.

The sample is drawn from a study of blood T cell repertoires in COVID-19 (dated by TCRdb to the early 2020s). Background for the entire study: Recovered participants in ImmuneRACE Cohort 3 were defined by two consecutive negative NP/OP PCR tests, clearance by a healthcare professional, or resolution of symptoms. Samples from collaborators originated in the United States, Italy and Spain and spanned both the acute and convalescent phases of COVID-19. The prospective study material was composed of cDNA or gDNA derived from T cells, B-cell-depleted T cells, or PBMCs. The dataset comprised deeply sampled blood TCRbeta repertoires from subjects exposed to, actively infected with, or recovered from COVID-19. The repertoires were released in a freely available public database meant as a resource for research on the immune response to SARS-CoV-2. The samples were drawn from the first 160 participants of the ongoing ImmuneRACE study and from 950 to 1,500 subjects provided by 6 global collaborators. Sample metadata almost always included a de-identified subject ID, COVID-19 status, age in years and sex. Where available, HLA class I and class II types were taken from metadata supplied by the sample provider and were not determined by assay-based typing.

Beyond this particular receptor, the publication reports: Clinical and demographic metadata were provided uncurated, with the amount varying by source and participant.

This sequence was found in a woman in her 70s in a cohort exposed to, infected with or recovered from COVID-19 (not recorded which). In this chain, TRBV19 is recombined with TRBJ1-4; the D gene assignment is ambiguous. The sequencing sample was made of PBMCs or T cells enriched from blood (not recorded which). This receptor has the CDR3 CASSITLPVITNEKLFF. The base sequence is TGTGCCAGTAGTATCACCCTCCCAGTTATAACTAATGAAAAACTGTTTTTT.